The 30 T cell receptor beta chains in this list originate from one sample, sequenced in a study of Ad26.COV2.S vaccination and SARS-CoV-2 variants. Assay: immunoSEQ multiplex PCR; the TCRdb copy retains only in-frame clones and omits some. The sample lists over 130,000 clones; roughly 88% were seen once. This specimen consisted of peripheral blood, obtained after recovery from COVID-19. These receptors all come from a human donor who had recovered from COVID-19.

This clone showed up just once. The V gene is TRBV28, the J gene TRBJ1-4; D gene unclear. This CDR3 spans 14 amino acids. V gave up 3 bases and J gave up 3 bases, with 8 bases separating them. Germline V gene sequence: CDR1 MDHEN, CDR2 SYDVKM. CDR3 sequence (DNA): TGTGCCAGCAGTTTTCCAGCGGCTAATGAAAAACTGTTTTTT. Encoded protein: CASSFPAANEKLFF.

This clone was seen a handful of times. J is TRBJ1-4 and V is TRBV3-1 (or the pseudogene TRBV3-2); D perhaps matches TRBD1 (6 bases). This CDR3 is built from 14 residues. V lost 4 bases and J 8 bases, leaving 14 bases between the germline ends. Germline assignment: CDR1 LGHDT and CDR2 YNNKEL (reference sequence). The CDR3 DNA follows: TGTGCCAGCAGCCGCGGGACACGAGCGGAAAAACTGTTTTTT. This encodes CASSRGTRAEKLFF.

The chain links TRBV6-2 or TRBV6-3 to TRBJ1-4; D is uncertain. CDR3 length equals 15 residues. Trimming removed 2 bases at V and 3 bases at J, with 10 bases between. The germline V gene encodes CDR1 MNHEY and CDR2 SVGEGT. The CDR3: CASSYLGTSNEKLFF. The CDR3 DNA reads TGTGCCAGCAGTTACCTGGGAACTTCTAATGAAAAACTGTTTTTT.

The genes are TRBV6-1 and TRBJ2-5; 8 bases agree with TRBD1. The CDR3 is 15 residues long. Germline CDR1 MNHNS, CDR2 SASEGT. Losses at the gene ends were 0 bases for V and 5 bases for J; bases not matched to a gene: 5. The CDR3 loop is CASSEAGQGGETQYF. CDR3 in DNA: TGTGCCAGCAGTGAAGCTGGACAGGGTGGCGAGACCCAGTACTTC.

The CDR3 spells CASSPRQVNTGELFF. The CDR3 bases are TGTGCCAGCAGTCCCCGACAGGTGAACACCGGGGAGCTGTTTTTT. The chain combines TRBV6-6 with TRBJ2-2, with TRBD1 as a possible D gene (6 bases). Trimming pared 5 bases from V and 1 base from J, leaving 11 bases between. Germline assignment: CDR1 MNHNY and CDR2 SVGAGI (reference sequence). This CDR3 spans 15 amino acids.

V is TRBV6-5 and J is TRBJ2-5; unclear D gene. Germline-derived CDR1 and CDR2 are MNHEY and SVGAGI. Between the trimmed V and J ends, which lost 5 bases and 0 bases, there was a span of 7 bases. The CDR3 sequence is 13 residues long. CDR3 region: CASSPGYQETQYF. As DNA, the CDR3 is TGTGCCAGCAGTCCAGGATACCAAGAGACCCAGTACTTC.

CDR3 bases: TGCAGCGCCAGGACAGGGAACCTTGAAAAACTGTTTTTT. Its protein is CSARTGNLEKLFF. V usage is TRBV29-1 and J usage is TRBJ1-4; 8 bases agree with TRBD1. Germline CDR1 is SQVTM and CDR2 is ANQGSEA. The V gene end was trimmed by 7 bases and the J gene end by 7 bases; junction bases not matched to a gene: 8. This CDR3 spans 13 amino acids. Variable domain in full (rest from reference TRBV29-1 and TRBJ1-4): SAVISQKPSRDICQRGTSLTIQCQVDSQVTMMFWYRQQPGQSLTLIATANQGSEATYESGFVIDKFPISRPNLTFSTLTVSNMSPEDSSIYLCSARTGNLEKLFFGSGTQLSVL.

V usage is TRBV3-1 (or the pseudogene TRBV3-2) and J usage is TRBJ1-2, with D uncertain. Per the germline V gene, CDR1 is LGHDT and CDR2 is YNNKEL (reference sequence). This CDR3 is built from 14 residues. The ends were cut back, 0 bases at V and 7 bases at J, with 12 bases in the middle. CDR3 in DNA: TGTGCCAGCAGCCAAGATGAGGGTTTTAGTGGCTACACCTTC. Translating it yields CASSQDEGFSGYTF.

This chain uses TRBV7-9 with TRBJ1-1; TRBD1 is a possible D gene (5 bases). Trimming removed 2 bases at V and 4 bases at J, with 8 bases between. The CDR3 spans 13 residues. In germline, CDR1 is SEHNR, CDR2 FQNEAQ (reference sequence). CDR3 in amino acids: CASSLSGGTEAFF. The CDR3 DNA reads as TGTGCCAGCAGCTTATCTGGGGGCACTGAAGCTTTCTTT.

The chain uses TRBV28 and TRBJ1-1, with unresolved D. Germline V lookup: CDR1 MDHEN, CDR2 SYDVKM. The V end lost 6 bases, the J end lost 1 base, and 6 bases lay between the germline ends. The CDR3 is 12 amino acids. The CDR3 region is CASSPGNTEAFF. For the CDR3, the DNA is TGTGCCAGCAGCCCTGGGAACACTGAAGCTTTCTTT.

This CDR3 reads CASSQGVSSPLHF. The DNA for the CDR3 is TGTGCCAGCAGCCAGGGGGTGAGTTCACCCCTCCACTTT. The chain uses TRBV2 and TRBJ1-6, with 7 positions matching TRBD1. J lost 9 bases, V lost 6 bases, and 5 bases had no gene match. Germline assignment: CDR1 SNHLY and CDR2 FYNNEI. This CDR3 contains 13 residues.

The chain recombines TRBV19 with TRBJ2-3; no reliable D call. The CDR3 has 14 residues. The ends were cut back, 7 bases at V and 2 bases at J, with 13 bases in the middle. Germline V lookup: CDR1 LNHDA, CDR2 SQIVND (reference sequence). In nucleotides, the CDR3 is TGTGCCAGTAACCCTGCTTTATACACAGATACGCAGTATTTT. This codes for CASNPALYTDTQYF.

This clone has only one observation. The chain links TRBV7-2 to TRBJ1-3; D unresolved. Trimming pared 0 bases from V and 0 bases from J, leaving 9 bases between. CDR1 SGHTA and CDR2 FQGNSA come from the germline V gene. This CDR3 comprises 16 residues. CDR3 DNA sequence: TGTGCCAGCAGCTTAGCGCGTACAACCTCTGGAAACACCATATATTTT. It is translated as CASSLARTTSGNTIYF.

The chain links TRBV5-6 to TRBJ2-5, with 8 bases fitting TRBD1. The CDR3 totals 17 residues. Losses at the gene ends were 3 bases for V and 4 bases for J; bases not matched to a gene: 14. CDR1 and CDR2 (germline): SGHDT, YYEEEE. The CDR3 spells CASSWGAGGTGLETQYF. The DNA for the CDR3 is TGTGCCAGCAGCTGGGGAGCAGGGGGCACCGGGTTAGAGACCCAGTACTTC.

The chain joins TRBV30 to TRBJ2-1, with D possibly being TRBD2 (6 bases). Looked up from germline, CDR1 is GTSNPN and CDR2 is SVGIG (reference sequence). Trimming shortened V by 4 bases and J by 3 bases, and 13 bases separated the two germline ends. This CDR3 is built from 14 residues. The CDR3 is CAWTAGGFYNEQFF. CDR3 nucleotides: TGTGCCTGGACTGCCGGGGGTTTCTACAATGAGCAGTTCTTC. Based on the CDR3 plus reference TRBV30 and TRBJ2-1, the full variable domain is SQTIHQWPATLVQPVGSPLSLECTVEGTSNPNLYWYRQAAGRGLQLLFYSVGIGQISSEVPQNLSASRPQDRQFILSSKKLLLSDSGFYLCAWTAGGFYNEQFFGPGTRLTVL.

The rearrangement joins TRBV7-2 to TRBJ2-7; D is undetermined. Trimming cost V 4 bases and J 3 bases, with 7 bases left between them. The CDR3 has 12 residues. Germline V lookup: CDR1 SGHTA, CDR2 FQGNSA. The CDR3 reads CASSSVSYEQYF. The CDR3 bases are TGTGCCAGCAGCTCCGTTAGCTACGAGCAGTACTTC.

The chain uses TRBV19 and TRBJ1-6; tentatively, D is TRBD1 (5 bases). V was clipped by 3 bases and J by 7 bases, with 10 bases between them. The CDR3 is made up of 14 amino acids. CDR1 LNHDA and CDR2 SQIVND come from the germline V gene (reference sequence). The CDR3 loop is CASSIQGANSPLHF. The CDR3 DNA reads TGTGCCAGTAGTATTCAGGGTGCGAATTCACCCCTCCACTTT.

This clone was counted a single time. The CDR3 loop is CASSARSGGSTEAFF. Written as DNA, the CDR3 is TGTGCCAGCAGCGCACGATCAGGGGGATCCACTGAAGCTTTCTTT. The chain employs TRBV7-9 and TRBJ1-1; TRBD1 aligns across 7 bases. The J segment lost 4 bases and the V segment lost 5 bases, leaving 10 bases of the junction unmatched. CDR3 length: 15 residues. Germline V gives CDR1 SEHNR, CDR2 FQNEAQ (reference sequence). The full variable domain, completed using reference TRBV7-9 and TRBJ1-1, is DTGVSQNPRHKITKRGQNVTFRCDPISEHNRLYWYRQTLGQGPEFLTYFQNEAQLEKSRLLSDRFSAERPKGSFSTLEIQRTEQGDSAMYLCASSARSGGSTEAFFGQGTRLTVV.

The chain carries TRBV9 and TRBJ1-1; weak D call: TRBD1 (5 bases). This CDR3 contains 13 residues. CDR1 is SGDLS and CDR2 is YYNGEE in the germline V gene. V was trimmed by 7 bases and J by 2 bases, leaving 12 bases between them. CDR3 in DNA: TGTGCCAGCGGTGACAGCCCCAACACTGAAGCTTTCTTT. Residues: CASGDSPNTEAFF.

CDR3 nucleotides: TGTGCCAGCAGTTTATTAGGGGGCGACAGGGATGAGCAGTTCTTC. It translates to CASSLLGGDRDEQFF. The chain couples TRBV28 to TRBJ2-1; 7 bases are a match to TRBD1. The germline V gene encodes CDR1 MDHEN and CDR2 SYDVKM. V shed 1 base, J shed 8 bases, and the junction held 8 bases outside the gene matches. The CDR3 spans 15 residues.

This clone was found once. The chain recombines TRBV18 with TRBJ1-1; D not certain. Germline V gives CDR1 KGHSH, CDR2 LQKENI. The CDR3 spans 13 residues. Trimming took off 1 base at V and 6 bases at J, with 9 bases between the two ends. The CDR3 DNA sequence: TGTGCCAGCTCACCACGGGAGGGAGCTGAAGCTTTCTTT. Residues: CASSPREGAEAFF.

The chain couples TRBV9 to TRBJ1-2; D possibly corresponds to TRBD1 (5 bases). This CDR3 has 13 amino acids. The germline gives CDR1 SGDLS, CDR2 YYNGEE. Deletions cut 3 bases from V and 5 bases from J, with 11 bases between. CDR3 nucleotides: TGTGCCAGCAGCGGCAGCAGGGCTTATGGCTACACCTTC. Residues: CASSGSRAYGYTF.

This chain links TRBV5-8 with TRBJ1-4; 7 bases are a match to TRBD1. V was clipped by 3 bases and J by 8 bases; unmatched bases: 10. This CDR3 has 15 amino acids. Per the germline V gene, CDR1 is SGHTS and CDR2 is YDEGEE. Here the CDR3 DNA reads TGTGCCAGCAGCTCCCTACAGGGGTCGCGAGAAAAACTGTTTTTT. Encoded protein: CASSSLQGSREKLFF.

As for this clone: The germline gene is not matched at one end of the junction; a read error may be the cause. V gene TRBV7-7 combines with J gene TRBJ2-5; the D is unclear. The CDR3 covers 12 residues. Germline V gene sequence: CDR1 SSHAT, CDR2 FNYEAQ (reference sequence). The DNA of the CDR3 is TGTGCTAGCAGCTTAGCAGGAGAGACCCAGTACTTC. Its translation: CASSLAGETQYF.

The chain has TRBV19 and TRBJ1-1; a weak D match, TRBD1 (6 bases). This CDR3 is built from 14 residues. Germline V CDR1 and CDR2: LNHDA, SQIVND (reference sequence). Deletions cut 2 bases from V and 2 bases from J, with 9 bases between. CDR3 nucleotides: TGTGCCAGTAGTATAAACAGGGTAAACACTGAAGCTTTCTTT. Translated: CASSINRVNTEAFF. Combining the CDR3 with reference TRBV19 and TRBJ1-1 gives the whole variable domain DGGITQSPKYLFRKEGQNVTLSCEQNLNHDAMYWYRQDPGQGLRLIYYSQIVNDFQKGDIAEGYSVSREKKESFPLTVTSAQKNPTAFYLCASSINRVNTEAFFGQGTRLTVV.

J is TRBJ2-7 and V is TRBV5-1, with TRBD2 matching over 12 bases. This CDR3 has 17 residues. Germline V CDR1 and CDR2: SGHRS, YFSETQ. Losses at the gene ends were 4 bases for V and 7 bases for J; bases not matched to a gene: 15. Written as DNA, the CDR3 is TGCGCCAGCAGCCCTTCCGCAACTAGCGGGGGGCCACGGGAGCAGTACTTC. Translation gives CASSPSATSGGPREQYF.

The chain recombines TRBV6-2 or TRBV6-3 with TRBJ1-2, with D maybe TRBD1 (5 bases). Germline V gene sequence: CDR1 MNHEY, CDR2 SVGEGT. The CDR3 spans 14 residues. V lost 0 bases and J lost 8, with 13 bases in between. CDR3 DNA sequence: TGTGCCAGCAGTTACTCGATCGTAGGGGAAGGCTACACCTTC. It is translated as CASSYSIVGEGYTF.

The CDR3 spells CASRPKSNQPQHF. CDR3 in DNA: TGTGCCAGCAGGCCGAAGAGCAATCAGCCCCAGCATTTT. This sequence joins TRBV12-3 or TRBV12-4 and TRBJ1-5; the D is unclear. Trimming shortened V by 6 bases and J by 1 base, and 7 bases separated the two germline ends. The CDR3 contains 13 residues.

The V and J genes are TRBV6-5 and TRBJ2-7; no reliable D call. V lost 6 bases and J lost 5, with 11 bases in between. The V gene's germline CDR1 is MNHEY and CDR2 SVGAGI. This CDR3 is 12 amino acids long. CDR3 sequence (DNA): TGTGCCAGCAGCCCGGGTTTCAACGAGCAGTACTTC. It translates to CASSPGFNEQYF.

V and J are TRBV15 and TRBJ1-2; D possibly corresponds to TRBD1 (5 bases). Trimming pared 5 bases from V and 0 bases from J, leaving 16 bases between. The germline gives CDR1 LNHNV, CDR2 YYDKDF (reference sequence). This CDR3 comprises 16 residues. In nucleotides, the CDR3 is TGTGCCACCAGCGGCCGGGACGGAAGCTCTAACTATGGCTACACCTTC. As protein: CATSGRDGSSNYGYTF.